The T cell receptor beta chain under discussion was sequenced for a study of T-cell reconstitution after alpha-beta-depleted transplantation in children. Unique molecular identifiers were used in preparing the TCRbeta library. Each CDR3 protein gets one entry after TCRdb re-called the PCR reads with MiXCR. Of 6,400 or so distinct CDR3 sequences in the sample, 16% were seen once. By sample share, this clonotype is medium-sized (0.01 to 0.1%). No antigen is known for it. The V gene's germline CDR1 is MNHEY and CDR2 SMNVEV (reference sequence). V was pared by 4 bases and J by 1 base, with 10 bases between. This CDR3 comprises 14 residues. Study conclusions and caveats: At day 60, the high TCRbeta diversity found in some patients originated from recipient T cells and thymic progenitors that had survived.

This TCR was sampled from a boy under 10 years old with acute lymphoblastic leukemia, due to receive a stem cell transplant. The specimen was PBMCs, collected before TCRalphabeta/CD19-depleted stem cell transplant. This rearrangement joins TRBV27 to TRBJ1-1, with D maybe TRBD1 (6 bases). The CDR3 DNA follows: TGTGCCAGCAGTTACTCGACAGGGAACACTGAAGCTTTCTTT. Amino acids: CASSYSTGNTEAFF.